This TCR beta chain was identified in a study of cytomegalovirus exposure and HLA in healthy donors. The overall study: About 80 million unique TCRs from HLA-typed donors were held in an early data release. Whole-study findings and limits: When analyzed later, a missense DCLRE1C variant was found to be linked to TCR beta V- and J-gene trimming. Most TCR sequences were seen very rarely across donors, but some public TCRs occurred in many.

Amplification used 60 Vbeta primers and 13 Jbeta primers. Sequenced by immunoSEQ multiplex PCR; TCRdb stores in-frame clones only, minus some. Here the sample spans around 65,000 clones, around 74% being singletons. Comments on this clone: As yet, its antigen is unknown.

Germline V gene lookup returns CDR1 SGHTA and CDR2 FQGTGA. J was trimmed by 8 bases and V by 0 bases; bases with no gene match: 7. This CDR3 spans 17 amino acids. The rearrangement links TRBV7-3 to TRBJ2-2, with TRBD2 matching over 12 bases. The clonotype comes from a woman younger than 45 in good health and CMV-seropositive. Sequencing was done on a sample of PBMCs. CDR3 sequence (DNA): TGTGCCAGCAGCTTAACGACTAGCGGGGGCCTTCGGGGGGAGCTGTTTTTT. It encodes CASSLTTSGGLRGELFF.